This T cell receptor beta chain was found in a study of cytomegalovirus exposure and HLA in healthy donors. Study-wide results and limits: Listed as cytomegalovirus-associated were 150 or so TCR beta chains. Under in vitro conditions, three CMV-associated chains were confirmed as specific for CMV antigens.

The trim removed 3 bases at V and 0 bases at J, leaving 12 bases unmatched. The germline gives CDR1 SGHTS, CDR2 YDEGEE. This CDR3 contains 20 residues. Sequencing was performed with immunoSEQ multiplex PCR; in TCRdb, only in-frame clones are kept and a portion is missing. The sample shows about 170,000 clones, 80% to 90% of them seen only once. The study drew the donors from its 120-subject validation cohort, separate from the approximately 700-subject first cohort. Turning to this clone: The antigen is not known.

This TCR came from a woman in her late teens or twenties in good health and CMV-seronegative. The sample consisted of PBMCs. This chain links TRBV5-8 with TRBJ2-3; 14 bases line up with TRBD2. The CDR3 sequence: CASSSEPGLAGEYSTDTQYF. As DNA, the CDR3 is TGTGCCAGCAGCTCAGAACCGGGACTAGCGGGGGAATATAGCACAGATACGCAGTATTTT.